This entry lists 31 T cell receptor beta chains sequenced from one sample in a study of blood T cell repertoires in COVID-19. Profiling relied on immunoSEQ multiplex PCR, and the TCRdb table lists in-frame clones only, not all of them. The profile shows about 160,000 clones, nearly 80% of them singletons. Material for sequencing was peripheral blood. The origin of the receptors is a woman aged 80 or over with acute or convalescent COVID-19.

The V and J genes are TRBV5-1 and TRBJ2-1; tentatively, D is TRBD1 (7 bases). CDR3 length: 14 residues. Per germline, CDR1 SGHRS and CDR2 YFSETQ. The germline V and J ends were trimmed by 4 bases and 7 bases, with 15 bases remaining between them. The CDR3 here is CASSPGPGGNEQFF. CDR3 nucleotides: TGCGCCAGCAGCCCCGGCCCAGGGGGGAATGAGCAGTTCTTC.

The chain joins TRBV11-2 to TRBJ1-1; D might be TRBD1 (5 bases). The germline V gene encodes CDR1 SGHAT and CDR2 FQNNGV. The V end was cut by 3 bases, the J end by 4 bases, with 15 bases between. The CDR3 runs 15 residues. In nucleotides, the CDR3 is TGTGCCAGCAGCTTTTCGGCATTGGGGGGCACTGAAGCTTTCTTT. This encodes CASSFSALGGTEAFF.

V is TRBV11-2 and J is TRBJ2-2, with TRBD2 matching 13 bases. CDR1 and CDR2 (germline): SGHAT, FQNNGV. The CDR3 sequence is 17 residues long. The trim removed 4 bases at V and 7 bases at J, leaving 9 bases unmatched. CDR3 bases: TGTGCCAGCAGCTCCGGACTAGCGGGAGTACGGAGCGGGGAGCTGTTTTTT. This sequence encodes CASSSGLAGVRSGELFF.

This clone was observed a handful of times. In nucleotides, the CDR3 is TGTGCCAGCAGTTCCTACTCAGGATACACTGAAGCTTTCTTT. Amino acids: CASSSYSGYTEAFF. The chain links TRBV28 to TRBJ1-1; D not resolved. Germline CDR1 reads MDHEN; CDR2 reads SYDVKM. Trimming took 4 bases from V and 3 from J, leaving 12 bases between them. This CDR3 spans 14 amino acids.

The chain employs TRBV7-9 and TRBJ2-7; tentatively, D is TRBD1 (5 bases). Trimming stripped 2 bases from V and 4 bases from J, with 6 bases between. CDR3 length: 12 residues. Germline values: CDR1 SEHNR, CDR2 FQNEAQ (reference sequence). In DNA, the CDR3 is TGTGCCAGCAGCTTAAAGGGGTACGAGCAGTACTTC. Its translation: CASSLKGYEQYF.

The chain employs TRBV5-8 and TRBJ2-7, with 9 bases matching TRBD1. Trimming took 4 bases from V and 1 from J; bases not matched to a gene: 6. From germline, CDR1 is SGHTS and CDR2 YDEGEE. The CDR3 totals 15 residues. The CDR3 DNA is TGTGCCAGCAGCCAGGGACAGGGAACGTCCTACGAGCAGTACTTC. Its translation is CASSQGQGTSYEQYF.

This chain connects TRBV6-5 to TRBJ2-7; 7 nucleotides align to TRBD1. CDR1 and CDR2 from the germline V gene are MNHEY and SVGAGI. This CDR3 has 13 amino acids. V lost 6 bases to trimming and J lost 3 bases; unmatched junction nucleotides: 5. The CDR3: CASRPGTVYEQYF. DNA of the CDR3: TGTGCCAGCAGACCCGGGACAGTCTACGAGCAGTACTTC.

The J gene is TRBJ1-6, the V gene TRBV6-5; D might be TRBD1 (6 bases). V was trimmed by 7 bases and J by 11 bases, leaving 15 bases between them. Germline V gene data show CDR1 as MNHEY and CDR2 as SVGAGI. The CDR3 extends over 13 amino acids. CDR3: CASTPGGSAPLHF. The CDR3 nucleotides read TGTGCCAGCACCCCTGGGGGCTCGGCACCCCTCCACTTT.

The chain couples TRBV5-4 to TRBJ2-7, with D tentatively TRBD2 (5 bases). Germline-derived CDR1 and CDR2 are SGHNT and YYREEE (reference sequence). Trimming removed 0 bases at V and 4 bases at J, with 14 bases between. The CDR3 covers 15 residues. The DNA of the CDR3 is TGTGCCAGCAGCTTGGGCGGGCCTTCCCCGTACGAGCAGTACTTC. As protein: CASSLGGPSPYEQYF. The full variable domain, rest sourced from reference TRBV5-4 and TRBJ2-7, is ETGVTQSPTHLIKTRGQQVTLRCSSQSGHNTVSWYQQALGQGPQFIFQYYREEENGRGNFPPRFSGLQFPNYSSELNVNALELDDSALYLCASSLGGPSPYEQYFGPGTRLTVT.

This clone has just a few counts. The chain employs TRBV5-1 and TRBJ2-7; no clear D. CDR3 length: 13 residues. CDR1 and CDR2 (germline): SGHRS, YFSETQ. Trimming removed 3 bases at V and 0 bases at J, with 7 bases between. CDR3 coding DNA: TGCGCCAGCAGCTCCGTGAGCTCCTACGAGCAGTACTTC. Translation: CASSSVSSYEQYF.

V usage is TRBV7-2 and J usage is TRBJ2-5; D call uncertain. Between the trimmed V and J ends, which lost 5 bases and 4 bases, there was a span of 11 bases. The length of the CDR3 is 13 residues. CDR1 SGHTA and CDR2 FQGNSA come from the germline V gene. CDR3 in amino acids: CASSPRERETQYF. The CDR3 DNA sequence: TGTGCCAGCAGCCCCCGAGAGCGAGAGACCCAGTACTTC.

The rearrangement joins TRBV5-1 to TRBJ2-3, with 7 bases that match TRBD2. The V segment lost 7 bases and the J segment 0 bases; nucleotides outside the gene matches: 11. CDR1 and CDR2 (germline): SGHRS, YFSETQ. The CDR3 sequence is 16 residues long. Here the CDR3 DNA reads TGCGCCAGCCGCCCTCGGGGGGACCCGAGCACAGATACGCAGTATTTT. This encodes CASRPRGDPSTDTQYF.

This clone was detected only once. This rearrangement joins TRBV14 to TRBJ2-1; tentative D call: TRBD2 (6 bases). Germline V lookup: CDR1 SGHDN, CDR2 FVKESK. The V and J ends lost 1 base and 3 bases respectively, with 13 bases between them. The CDR3 totals 16 residues. The CDR3, as DNA: TGTGCCAGCAGCCAAGGTGGGGGACTGGACTACAATGAGCAGTTCTTC. The encoded protein is CASSQGGGLDYNEQFF.

The V and J genes are TRBV19 and TRBJ1-1, with 7 bases matching TRBD1. Per germline, CDR1 LNHDA and CDR2 SQIVND (reference sequence). V was pared by 5 bases and J by 0 bases, with 9 bases of the junction left unmatched. This CDR3 region has 16 residues. CDR3 nucleotide sequence: TGTGCCAGTAGTGCCCTAGGGGGCCTCATGAACACTGAAGCTTTCTTT. It is translated as CASSALGGLMNTEAFF.

The J gene is TRBJ1-1, the V gene TRBV3-1 (or the pseudogene TRBV3-2); D might be TRBD1 (5 bases). Trimming pared 7 bases from V and 5 bases from J, leaving 14 bases between. Germline V gene lookup returns CDR1 LGHDT and CDR2 YNNKEL (reference sequence). The CDR3 sequence is 13 residues long. The CDR3 sequence: CASKRGSRTEAFF. The CDR3 nucleotides are TGTGCCAGCAAGCGGGGCTCGAGGACTGAAGCTTTCTTT.

The chain's CDR3 is CASSPGAGRQEKLFF. The CDR3 DNA is TGTGCCAGCAGCCCCGGAGCGGGACGACAGGAAAAACTGTTTTTT. The chain has TRBV7-9 and TRBJ1-4; possible D gene TRBD1, 5 bases. This CDR3 contains 15 residues. V was clipped by 5 bases and J by 8 bases, with 18 bases between them. The germline V gene encodes CDR1 SEHNR and CDR2 FQNEAQ (reference sequence).

This clone showed up just a few times. This chain joins TRBV29-1 and TRBJ2-5; D call uncertain. V lost 4 bases and J lost 5, with 8 bases in between. Looked up from germline, CDR1 is SQVTM and CDR2 is ANQGSEA. The CDR3 has 11 residues. Here the CDR3 reads CSVGLRETQYF. In DNA, the CDR3 is TGCAGCGTTGGCTTGAGGGAGACCCAGTACTTC.

This chain uses TRBV5-1 with TRBJ1-2; D gene unclear. V was trimmed by 4 bases and J by 4 bases, leaving 14 bases between them. The CDR3 runs to 14 residues. Germline CDR1 is SGHRS and CDR2 is YFSETQ. This chain's CDR3 is CASSTVPAGYGYTF. For the CDR3, the DNA is TGCGCCAGCAGCACGGTCCCCGCAGGCTATGGCTACACCTTC. The full variable domain, rest sourced from reference TRBV5-1 and TRBJ1-2, is KAGVTQTPRYLIKTRGQQVTLSCSPISGHRSVSWYQQTPGQGLQFLFEYFSETQRNKGNFPGRFSGRQFSNSRSEMNVSTLELGDSALYLCASSTVPAGYGYTFGSGTRLTVV.

The chain has TRBV19 and TRBJ1-2; the match to TRBD1 covers 8 bases. This CDR3 contains 16 residues. The V gene end was trimmed by 5 bases and the J gene end by 4 bases; junction bases not matched to a gene: 12. Germline loops: CDR1 LNHDA, CDR2 SQIVND (reference sequence). The CDR3 spells CASSVDFRGQGYGYTF. The CDR3 DNA reads TGTGCCAGTAGTGTCGATTTCAGGGGGCAAGGCTATGGCTACACCTTC.

This chain connects TRBV19 to TRBJ1-5; D is possibly TRBD1 (6 bases). CDR3 size: 16 residues. Per germline, CDR1 LNHDA and CDR2 SQIVND (reference sequence). V was clipped by 4 bases and J by 0 bases, with 13 bases between them. CDR3 in amino acids: CASSRGQPNSNQPQHF. Here the CDR3 DNA reads TGTGCCAGTAGTAGAGGACAGCCTAATAGCAATCAGCCCCAGCATTTT.

The gene calls are TRBV24-1 and TRBJ2-1; D unresolved. Looked up from germline, CDR1 is KGHDR and CDR2 is SFDVKD. Trimming took off 3 bases at V and 7 bases at J, with 6 bases between the two ends. The CDR3 loop spans 12 amino acids. Written as DNA, the CDR3 is TGTGCCACCAGTGATCCCCATAATGAGCAGTTCTTC. Amino acids: CATSDPHNEQFF.

The genes are TRBV27 and TRBJ2-2; 15 nucleotides align to TRBD2. J lost 0 bases, V lost 7 bases, and 3 bases had no gene match. From germline, CDR1 is MNHEY and CDR2 SMNVEV (reference sequence). The CDR3 contains 17 residues. The CDR3 reads CASTRTSGRANTGELFF. Written as DNA, the CDR3 is TGTGCCAGCACGCGGACTAGCGGGAGGGCGAACACCGGGGAGCTGTTTTTT.

This sequence joins TRBV5-4 and TRBJ1-4; 10 nucleotides agree with TRBD1. CDR3 size: 15 residues. J gave up 2 bases and V 4 bases, and 2 bases lay outside the gene matches. From germline, CDR1 is SGHNT and CDR2 YYREEE (reference sequence). CDR3 sequence reads: CASSRQGATNEKLFF. Written as DNA, the CDR3 is TGTGCCAGCAGCCGACAGGGGGCCACTAATGAAAAACTGTTTTTT.

The V gene is TRBV14, the J gene TRBJ1-1; TRBD1 might be the D (5 bases). This CDR3 region has 13 residues. Germline loops: CDR1 SGHDN, CDR2 FVKESK. Trimming removed 5 bases at V and 6 bases at J, with 13 bases between. CDR3 sequence reads: CASSSGVISEAFF. For the CDR3, the DNA is TGTGCCAGCAGCTCGGGGGTAATCTCTGAAGCTTTCTTT.

V gene TRBV5-1 combines with J gene TRBJ1-2; TRBD1 agrees at 9 bases. Germline CDR1 reads SGHRS; CDR2 reads YFSETQ. V was clipped by 4 bases and J by 6 bases; unmatched bases: 13. This CDR3 is built from 16 residues. For the CDR3, the DNA is TGCGCCAGCAGCCCTGGTCCCGGGACAGGGCTCGATGGCTACACCTTC. Protein product: CASSPGPGTGLDGYTF.

This clone was observed a few times. The CDR3 loop is CASSSLTGENTIYF. The CDR3 DNA is TGCGCCAGCAGCAGCCTTACAGGGGAGAACACCATATATTTT. The chain has TRBV5-1 and TRBJ1-3; 7 bases are a match to TRBD1. Germline V gives CDR1 SGHRS, CDR2 YFSETQ. Trimming removed 4 bases from V and 7 bases from J; junction bases left unmatched: 8. The CDR3 has 14 amino acids.

About this clone: One end of the junction varies from germline; a read error may be responsible. Other DNA sequences in this specimen translate into the identical CDR3. The rearrangement uses TRBV4-1 and TRBJ2-2, with a possible D match to TRBD1 (6 bases). The CDR3 runs 15 residues. Germline CDR1 is MGHRA and CDR2 is YSYEKL. The CDR3 DNA reads TGCGCCAGCAGCCTGTACCTAGGGGACACCGGGGAGTTGTTTTTT. It specifies CASSLYLGDTGELFF.

J is TRBJ1-1 and V is TRBV27; a weak D match, TRBD1 (5 bases). The CDR3 sequence is 13 residues long. Germline CDR1 MNHEY, CDR2 SMNVEV (reference sequence). Trimming removed 2 bases at V and 11 bases at J, with 15 bases between. The CDR3 DNA reads as TGTGCCAGCAGTTTAACCCAGGGATGGAAGGCTTTCTTT. Its translation is CASSLTQGWKAFF.

This rearrangement joins TRBV5-1 to TRBJ1-3, with TRBD1 identical over 8 bases. The germline V gene has CDR1 SGHRS and CDR2 YFSETQ. Unmatched junction bases numbered 8, after V lost 5 bases and J lost 4 bases. The CDR3 length is 15 residues. In DNA form, the CDR3 reads TGCGCCAGCAGGTATACGACAGGGGTCGGAAACACCATATATTTT. Its protein product is CASRYTTGVGNTIYF.

The genes are TRBV3-1 (or the pseudogene TRBV3-2) and TRBJ2-4; TRBD2 might be the D (5 bases). Germline CDR1 reads LGHDT; CDR2 reads YNNKEL (reference sequence). V shed 3 bases and J shed 8 bases, with 11 bases lying between them. The CDR3 covers 13 residues. In DNA, the CDR3 is TGTGCCAGCAGCCACGTGACCGGGGACATTCAGTACTTC. Translated, it gives CASSHVTGDIQYF.

The CDR3 nucleotides read TGTGCCAGCAGTTACTCCTGGACAGGAGGGTACGAGCAGTACTTC. Its protein is CASSYSWTGGYEQYF. The rearrangement joins TRBV6-5 to TRBJ2-7, with a tentative D call TRBD1 (7 bases). The CDR3 runs 15 residues. V lost 0 bases, J lost 4 bases, and 13 bases lay in between. Looked up from germline, CDR1 is MNHEY and CDR2 is SVGAGI.